One and the same sample provided the 25 T cell receptor beta chains below, sequenced in a study of regulatory T cells in long-lasting Graves disease. In building TCR beta libraries, iRepertoire HTBI primers were used together with Arm-PCR of CDR3 regions. TCRdb re-called the multiplex PCR reads with MiXCR, one entry per CDR3 protein. This table has 400,000 to 500,000 distinct CDR3 sequences, approximately 15% appearing once. Time point described: newly diagnosed GD, antithyroid drugs for less than 3 months. PBMCs provided the RNA from which the TCR library was made. This same sample was also taken into another study, of T cells in Graves' hyperthyroidism and ophthalmopathy.

The starting material was peripheral blood mononuclear cells (PBMCs), obtained at new diagnosis, from a patient treated with antithyroid drugs. These receptors all stem from a woman in her twenties or thirties with Graves disease.

This chain links TRBV24-1 with TRBJ2-5, with D perhaps TRBD1 (5 bases). Looked up from germline, CDR1 is KGHDR and CDR2 is SFDVKD. The CDR3 sequence is 15 residues long. The V end lost 0 bases, the J end lost 2 bases, and 9 bases lay between the germline ends. The CDR3 loop is CATSDLKGFQETQYF. The CDR3 nucleotides read TGTGCCACCAGTGATTTGAAGGGGTTTCAAGAGACCCAGTACTTC.

This clonotype was seen repeatedly, ten times or more. The gene calls are TRBV11-3 and TRBJ1-2, with D possibly matching TRBD1 (5 bases). This CDR3 region has 18 residues. Deletions cut 3 bases from V and 4 bases from J, with 24 bases between. The germline CDR1 and CDR2 sequences are SGHNT and YENEEA. The CDR3 loop is CASSFVRGDILGSYGYTF. The CDR3 nucleotides are TGTGCCAGCAGCTTCGTCCGGGGCGACATCCTGGGTAGCTATGGCTACACCTTC.

The sample holds many counts of this clonotype. CDR3 in amino acids: CASSEGLAGSDTQYF. The CDR3 bases are TGTGCCAGCTCTGAAGGGCTAGCGGGATCCGATACGCAGTATTTT. The chain has TRBV2 and TRBJ2-3, with 9 positions matching TRBD2. CDR1 and CDR2 (germline): SNHLY, FYNNEI. The J segment lost 6 bases and the V segment lost 8 bases, leaving 12 bases of the junction unmatched. The CDR3 covers 15 residues.

This clonotype was detected ten times or more. The chain combines TRBV28 with TRBJ2-7, with 11 nucleotides matching TRBD1. CDR1 and CDR2 (germline): MDHEN, SYDVKM. The V gene end was trimmed by 5 bases and the J gene end by 8 bases; junction bases not matched to a gene: 11. The CDR3 is 15 residues long. Here the CDR3 DNA reads TGTGCCAGCAGTAGAACCGGGACAGGGGGGTTTAAGCAGTACTTC. This codes for CASSRTGTGGFKQYF.

This clonotype showed up many times. This chain joins TRBV7-8 and TRBJ1-2; TRBD1 is a possible D gene (5 bases). The CDR3 consists of 15 residues. Trimming pared 1 base from V and 5 bases from J, leaving 14 bases between. Per the germline V gene, CDR1 is SGHVS and CDR2 is FQNEAQ. The CDR3 reads CASSLEGGRAYGYTF. In nucleotides, the CDR3 is TGTGCCAGCAGCTTAGAGGGAGGCAGGGCTTATGGCTACACCTTC.

Points on this clonotype: A read error is possible here, since a much larger clone lies one base away. J is TRBJ2-5 and V is TRBV9; 8 bases are shared with TRBD1. CDR3 length: 15 amino acids. Per the germline V gene, CDR1 is SGDLS and CDR2 is YYNGEE. J lost 5 bases, V lost 6 bases, and 12 bases had no gene match. The CDR3 bases are TGTGCCAGCATCTCCTACTCAGGGGGCCTGGAGACCCAGTACTTC. Protein sequence: CASISYSGGLETQYF.

This clonotype was counted many times. V gene TRBV12-3 or TRBV12-4 combines with J gene TRBJ2-2; D possibly corresponds to TRBD1 (6 bases). The CDR3 totals 13 residues. With 6 bases removed from V and 7 bases from J, the gap between germline ends came to 12 bases. The CDR3 spells CASRLQGIGELFF. DNA for the CDR3: TGTGCCAGCAGACTACAGGGAATCGGGGAGCTGTTTTTT.

There are many counts of this clonotype. The chain is built from TRBV6-4 and TRBJ2-3, with 14 bases fitting TRBD2. V shed 8 bases and J 4 bases; nucleotides not matched to a gene: 5. CDR1 is MRHNA, CDR2 SNTAGT, per germline. The CDR3 consists of 15 residues. CDR3 DNA sequence: TGTGCCAGCGGGGGGACTAGCGGGAGTGCAGATACGCAGTATTTT. This sequence encodes CASGGTSGSADTQYF.

This clonotype was detected a few times. As DNA, the CDR3 is TGCGCCAGCAGCGGGCCGGGACTCAGAGTCAATGATGAGCAGTTCTTC. Translated, it gives CASSGPGLRVNDEQFF. The chain combines TRBV5-1 with TRBJ2-1; tentatively, D is TRBD2 (6 bases). The CDR3 is 16 residues long. Germline loops: CDR1 SGHRS, CDR2 YFSETQ. V was clipped by 4 bases and J by 8 bases, with 22 bases between them.

This clonotype was seen at least ten times. The chain couples TRBV20-1 to TRBJ2-2; D uncertain. This CDR3 spans 15 amino acids. In germline, CDR1 is DFQATT, CDR2 SNEGSKA (reference sequence). V was clipped by 3 bases and J by 0 bases, with 11 bases between them. The CDR3 reads CSASRNNANTGELFF. CDR3 nucleotides: TGCAGTGCTAGCCGGAACAACGCGAACACCGGGGAGCTGTTTTTT.

This clonotype was detected ten times or more. The chain recombines TRBV10-2 with TRBJ2-5; 10 bases map to TRBD2. Per the germline V gene, CDR1 is WSHSY and CDR2 is SAAADI. This CDR3 has 13 amino acids. Trimming at V came to 8 bases and at J to 5 bases, leaving 5 bases not matched to a gene. The CDR3 region has the DNA TGCGCCAGCGGGACTAGCGCAGGGGAGACCCAGTACTTC. The encoded protein is CASGTSAGETQYF.

V and J are TRBV18 and TRBJ2-1; tentatively, D is TRBD2 (5 bases). CDR3 length equals 12 residues. With 1 base removed from V and 9 bases from J, the gap between germline ends came to 7 bases. In germline, CDR1 is KGHSH, CDR2 LQKENI. CDR3 sequence: CASSPRAGEQFF. The CDR3 bases are TGTGCCAGCTCACCACGGGCGGGTGAGCAGTTCTTC.

The table lists this clonotype with a few counts. This chain joins TRBV2 and TRBJ2-3; tentatively, D is TRBD2 (5 bases). This CDR3 contains 15 residues. CDR1 is SNHLY and CDR2 is FYNNEI in the germline V gene. V lost 4 bases and J 6 bases, leaving 17 bases between the germline ends. CDR3 DNA: TGTGCCAGCAGTGCAGAGTGGGAGAGGGCCGATACGCAGTATTTT. Protein product: CASSAEWERADTQYF.

The chain has TRBV3-1 and TRBJ2-7, with 15 bases identical to TRBD2. CDR3 length: 17 residues. Germline values: CDR1 LGHDT, CDR2 YNNKEL (reference sequence). V shed 4 bases and J 1 base; nucleotides not matched to a gene: 5. This chain's CDR3 is CASSRTSGRAGSYEQYF. The CDR3 nucleotides read TGTGCCAGCAGCCGGACTAGCGGGAGGGCCGGGTCCTACGAGCAGTACTTC.

This clonotype appeared many times. The chain combines TRBV20-1 with TRBJ1-5, with D tentatively TRBD1 (5 bases). Germline CDR1 DFQATT, CDR2 SNEGSKA (reference sequence). With 5 bases removed from V and 0 bases from J, the gap between germline ends came to 14 bases. The CDR3 is 15 amino acids. In nucleotides, the CDR3 is TGCAGTGCTTACACGGGACTCTCTAGCAATCAGCCCCAGCATTTT. Translation gives CSAYTGLSSNQPQHF.

This clonotype was seen repeatedly, ten times or more. The chain uses TRBV7-3 and TRBJ2-2; D is ambiguous. This CDR3 comprises 15 residues. CDR1 is SGHTA, CDR2 FQGTGA, per germline. V lost 6 bases and J lost 0, with 11 bases in between. The CDR3 DNA is TGTGCCAGCAGTCCCACTACTTCGAACACCGGGGAGCTGTTTTTT. Protein product: CASSPTTSNTGELFF.

This clonotype came up a few times. The chain joins TRBV10-3 to TRBJ2-2, with D possibly TRBD2 on 6 matching bases. V lost 10 bases and J lost 4, with 13 bases in between. The V gene's germline CDR1 is ENHRY and CDR2 SYGVKD. This CDR3 comprises 13 residues. The CDR3 sequence: CATGSGVTGELFF. CDR3 nucleotide sequence: TGTGCCACCGGGTCGGGAGTCACCGGGGAGCTGTTTTTT.

This clonotype was counted a few times. The chain combines TRBV30 with TRBJ2-3, with D possibly being TRBD1 or TRBD2 (9 bases each). Trimming shortened V by 1 base and J by 6 bases, and 23 bases separated the two germline ends. This CDR3 has 17 amino acids. The V gene's germline CDR1 is GTSNPN and CDR2 SVGIG (reference sequence). For the CDR3, the DNA is TGTGCCTGGAGTGGGGGGGACAGGGCGCTAGCGGGGGATACGCAGTATTTT. This gives the protein CAWSGGDRALAGDTQYF.

J is TRBJ2-3 and V is TRBV30, with 11 bases fitting TRBD2. The CDR3 length is 17 residues. Germline V lookup: CDR1 GTSNPN, CDR2 SVGIG (reference sequence). With V trimmed by 0 bases and J by 1 base, 6 bases remained unmatched. The DNA for the CDR3 is TGTGCCTGGAGTGTACTAGCGGGAGCCCGGGGCACAGATACGCAGTATTTT. It is translated as CAWSVLAGARGTDTQYF.

The J gene is TRBJ1-1, the V gene TRBV29-1; D unclear. CDR3 length: 14 residues. Germline-derived CDR1 and CDR2 are SQVTM and ANQGSEA. The V and J ends lost 4 bases and 0 bases respectively, with 12 bases between them. CDR3 sequence (DNA): TGCAGCGTTGGGAGAGTCCTCATGAACACTGAAGCTTTCTTT. Translating gives CSVGRVLMNTEAFF.

The table lists this clonotype with a count of one. The chain has TRBV5-1 and TRBJ1-2, with D possibly being TRBD1 (6 bases). Looked up from germline, CDR1 is SGHRS and CDR2 is YFSETQ. The germline V and J ends were trimmed by 4 bases and 5 bases, with 15 bases remaining between them. The CDR3 spans 14 residues. CDR3 DNA sequence: TGCGCCAGCAGCGCCAACAGGGCTCCGTATGGCTACACCTTC. It translates to CASSANRAPYGYTF.

This clonotype was counted a single time. A much larger clone is a single base away; this may be a read error. The chain is built from TRBV28 and TRBJ2-7; 7 bases agree with TRBD2. The CDR3 length is 14 residues. The germline V gene encodes CDR1 MDHEN and CDR2 SYDVKM. Trimming cost V 7 bases and J 7 bases; bases outside gene matches: 13. CDR3 DNA sequence: TGTGCCAGCATAGAGGCGGGAGCATGGCGAGAGCAGTACTTC. Residues: CASIEAGAWREQYF.

There are many counts of this clonotype. The V gene is TRBV11-2, the J gene TRBJ2-5; 8 nucleotides align to TRBD2. Germline V CDR1 and CDR2: SGHAT, FQNNGV. The CDR3 is made up of 13 amino acids. V lost 5 bases to trimming and J lost 5 bases; unmatched junction nucleotides: 4. CDR3 amino acids: CASSRSGGETQYF. Here the CDR3 DNA reads TGTGCCAGCAGCCGTTCGGGAGGGGAGACCCAGTACTTC.

This clonotype was seen repeatedly, ten times or more. This chain links TRBV11-2 with TRBJ2-5, with 7 positions matching TRBD1. The CDR3 runs 17 residues. The trim removed 3 bases at V and 3 bases at J, leaving 13 bases unmatched. Per germline, CDR1 SGHAT and CDR2 FQNNGV. The CDR3 DNA reads TGTGCCAGCAGCTTTAGGACAGGTTTGATAGTTGAAGAGACCCAGTACTTC. Translated: CASSFRTGLIVEETQYF.

In its sample, this clonotype was seen a few times. The chain links TRBV5-1 to TRBJ2-7, with D perhaps TRBD1 or TRBD2 (5 bases each). The CDR3 consists of 15 residues. V lost 0 bases and J lost 5, with 15 bases in between. Germline lookup yields CDR1 SGHRS and CDR2 YFSETQ. As DNA, the CDR3 is TGCGCCAGCAGCTTGGGTGGGACGGCGCTCGACGAGCAGTACTTC. As protein: CASSLGGTALDEQYF. The whole variable domain, filled in from reference TRBV5-1 and TRBJ2-7, reads KAGVTQTPRYLIKTRGQQVTLSCSPISGHRSVSWYQQTPGQGLQFLFEYFSETQRNKGNFPGRFSGRQFSNSRSEMNVSTLELGDSALYLCASSLGGTALDEQYFGPGTRLTVT.